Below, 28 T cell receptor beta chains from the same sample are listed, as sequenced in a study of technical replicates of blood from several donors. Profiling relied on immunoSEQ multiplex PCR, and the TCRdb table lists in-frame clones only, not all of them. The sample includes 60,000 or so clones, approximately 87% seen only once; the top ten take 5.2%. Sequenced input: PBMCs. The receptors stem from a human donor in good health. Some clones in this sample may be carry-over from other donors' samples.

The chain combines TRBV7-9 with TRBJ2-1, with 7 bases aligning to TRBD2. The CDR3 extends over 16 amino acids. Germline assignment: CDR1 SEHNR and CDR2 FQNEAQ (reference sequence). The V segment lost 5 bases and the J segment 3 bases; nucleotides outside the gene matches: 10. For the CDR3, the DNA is TGTGCCAGCAGCAACCATAGCGGGTTCCACTACAATGAGCAGTTCTTC. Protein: CASSNHSGFHYNEQFF.

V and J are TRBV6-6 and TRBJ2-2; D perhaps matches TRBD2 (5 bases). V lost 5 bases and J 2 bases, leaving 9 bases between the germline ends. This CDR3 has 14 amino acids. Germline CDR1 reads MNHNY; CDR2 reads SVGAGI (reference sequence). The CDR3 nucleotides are TGTGCCAGCAGTAGGACTCCAAACACCGGGGAGCTGTTTTTT. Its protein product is CASSRTPNTGELFF.

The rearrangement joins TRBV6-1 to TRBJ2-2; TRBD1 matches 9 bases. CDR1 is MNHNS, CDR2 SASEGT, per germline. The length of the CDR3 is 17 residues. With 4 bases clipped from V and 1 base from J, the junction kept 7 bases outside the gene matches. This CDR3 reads CASSGGTGFGNTGELFF. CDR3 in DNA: TGTGCCAGCAGTGGGGGGACAGGGTTCGGGAACACCGGGGAGCTGTTTTTT.

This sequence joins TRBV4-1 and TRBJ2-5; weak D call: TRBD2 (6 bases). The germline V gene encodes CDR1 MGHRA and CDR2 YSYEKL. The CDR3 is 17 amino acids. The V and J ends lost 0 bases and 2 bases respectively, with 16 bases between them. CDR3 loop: CASSQDSGTAGQETQYF. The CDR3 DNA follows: TGCGCCAGCAGCCAAGATTCTGGGACGGCGGGGCAAGAGACCCAGTACTTC.

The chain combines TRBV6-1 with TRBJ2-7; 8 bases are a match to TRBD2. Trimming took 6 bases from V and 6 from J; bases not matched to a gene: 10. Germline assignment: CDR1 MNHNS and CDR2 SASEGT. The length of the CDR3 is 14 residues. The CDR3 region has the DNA TGTGCCAGCAGGGCGGGACTAGAGTCGGGCGAGCAGTACTTC. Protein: CASRAGLESGEQYF.

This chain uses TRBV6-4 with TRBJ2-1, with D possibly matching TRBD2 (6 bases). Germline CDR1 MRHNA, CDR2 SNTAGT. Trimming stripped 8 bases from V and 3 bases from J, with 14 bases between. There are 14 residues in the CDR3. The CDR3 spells CASARVGGYNEQFF. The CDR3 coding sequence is TGTGCCAGCGCTCGGGTGGGAGGCTACAATGAGCAGTTCTTC.

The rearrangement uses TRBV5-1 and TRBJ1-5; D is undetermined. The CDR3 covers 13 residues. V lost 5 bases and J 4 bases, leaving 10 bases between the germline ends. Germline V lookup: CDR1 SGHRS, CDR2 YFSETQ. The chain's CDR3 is CASRLQVNQPQHF. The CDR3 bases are TGCGCCAGCAGACTCCAGGTGAATCAGCCCCAGCATTTT.

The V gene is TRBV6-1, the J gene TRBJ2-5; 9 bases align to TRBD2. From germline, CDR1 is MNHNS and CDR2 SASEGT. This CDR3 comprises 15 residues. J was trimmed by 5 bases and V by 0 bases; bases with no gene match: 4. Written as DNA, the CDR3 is TGTGCCAGCAGTGAAGCGCGGGGGGGACGTGAGACCCAGTACTTC. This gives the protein CASSEARGGRETQYF.

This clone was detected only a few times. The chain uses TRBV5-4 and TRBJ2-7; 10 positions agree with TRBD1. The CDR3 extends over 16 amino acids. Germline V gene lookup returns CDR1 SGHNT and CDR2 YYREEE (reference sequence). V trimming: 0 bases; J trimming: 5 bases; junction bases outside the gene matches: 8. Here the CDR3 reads CASSLAAGDRGHEQYF. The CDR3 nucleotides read TGTGCCAGCAGCTTGGCCGCAGGGGACAGGGGCCACGAGCAGTACTTC.

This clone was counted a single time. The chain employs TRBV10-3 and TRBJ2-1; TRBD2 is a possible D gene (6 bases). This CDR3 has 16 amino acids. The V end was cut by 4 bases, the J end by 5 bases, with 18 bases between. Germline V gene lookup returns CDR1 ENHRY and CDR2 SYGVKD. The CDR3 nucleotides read TGTGCCATCAGTGGGAGCACGGCGGGGAAGGACAATGAGCAGTTCTTC. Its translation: CAISGSTAGKDNEQFF.

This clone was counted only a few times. CDR3 in DNA: TGTGCCAGCAGCCAAAGGGGGAACACTGAAGCTTTCTTT. Residues: CASSQRGNTEAFF. V gene TRBV7-2 combines with J gene TRBJ1-1, with D possibly matching TRBD1 (5 bases). The germline CDR1 and CDR2 sequences are SGHTA and FQGNSA. The CDR3 has 13 amino acids. The V end was cut by 5 bases, the J end by 1 base, with 8 bases between.

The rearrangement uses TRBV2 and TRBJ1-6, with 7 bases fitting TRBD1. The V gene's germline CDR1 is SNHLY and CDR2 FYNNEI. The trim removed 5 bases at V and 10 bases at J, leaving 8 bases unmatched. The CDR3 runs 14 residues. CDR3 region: CASSQGVGSSPLHF. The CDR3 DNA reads TGTGCCAGCAGTCAGGGGGTAGGTAGCTCACCCCTCCACTTT. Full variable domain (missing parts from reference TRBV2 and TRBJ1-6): EPEVTQTPSHQVTQMGQEVILRCVPISNHLYFYWYRQILGQKVEFLVSFYNNEISEKSEIFDDQFSVERPDGSNFTLKIRSTKLEDSAMYFCASSQGVGSSPLHFGNGTRLTVT.

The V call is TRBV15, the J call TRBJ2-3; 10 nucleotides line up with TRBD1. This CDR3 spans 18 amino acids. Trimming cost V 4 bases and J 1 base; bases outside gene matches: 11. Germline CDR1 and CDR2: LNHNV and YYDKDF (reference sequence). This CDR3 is CATSKQKGTGVRTDTQYF. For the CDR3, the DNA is TGTGCCACCAGCAAACAAAAAGGGACAGGGGTTCGCACAGATACGCAGTATTTT.

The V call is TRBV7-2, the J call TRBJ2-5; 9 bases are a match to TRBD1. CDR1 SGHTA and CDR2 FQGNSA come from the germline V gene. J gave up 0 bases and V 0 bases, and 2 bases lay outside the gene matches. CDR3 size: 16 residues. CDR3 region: CASSLAGTGYQETQYF. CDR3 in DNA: TGTGCCAGCAGCTTAGCGGGGACAGGGTACCAAGAGACCCAGTACTTC.

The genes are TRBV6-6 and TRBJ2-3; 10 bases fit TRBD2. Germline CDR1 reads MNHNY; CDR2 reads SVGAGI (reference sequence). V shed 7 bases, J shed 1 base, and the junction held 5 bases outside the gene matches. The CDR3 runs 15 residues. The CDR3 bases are TGTGCCAGCAAGGGACTAGCGACCCGCACAGATACGCAGTATTTT. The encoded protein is CASKGLATRTDTQYF.

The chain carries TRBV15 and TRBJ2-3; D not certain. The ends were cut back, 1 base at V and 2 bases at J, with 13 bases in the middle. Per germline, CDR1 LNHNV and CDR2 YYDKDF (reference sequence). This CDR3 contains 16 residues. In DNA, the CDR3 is TGTGCCACCAGCAGAGCATTAGCCGTGGCCACAGATACGCAGTATTTT. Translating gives CATSRALAVATDTQYF.

CDR3 DNA: TGTGCCAGCAGCTCCACTAGCGGGAGTAGTACGCAGTATTTT. Amino acids: CASSSTSGSSTQYF. The rearrangement uses TRBV11-3 and TRBJ2-3; 11 bases are a match to TRBD2. Losses at the gene ends were 4 bases for V and 8 bases for J; bases not matched to a gene: 5. The germline CDR1 and CDR2 sequences are SGHNT and YENEEA. The length of the CDR3 is 14 residues.

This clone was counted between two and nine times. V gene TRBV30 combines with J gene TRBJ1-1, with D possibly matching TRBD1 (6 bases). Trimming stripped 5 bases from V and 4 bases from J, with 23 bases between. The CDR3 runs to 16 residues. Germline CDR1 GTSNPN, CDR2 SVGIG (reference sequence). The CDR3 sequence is CAWERGGSGWGTEAFF. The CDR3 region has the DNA TGTGCCTGGGAACGGGGGGGCTCTGGTTGGGGCACTGAAGCTTTCTTT.

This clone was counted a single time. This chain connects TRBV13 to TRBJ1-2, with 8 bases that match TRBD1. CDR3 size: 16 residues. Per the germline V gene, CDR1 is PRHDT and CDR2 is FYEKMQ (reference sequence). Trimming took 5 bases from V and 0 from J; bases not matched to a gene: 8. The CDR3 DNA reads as TGTGCCAGCAGCCCCTCAGGGGGCGTTGCTAACTATGGCTACACCTTC. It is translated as CASSPSGGVANYGYTF.

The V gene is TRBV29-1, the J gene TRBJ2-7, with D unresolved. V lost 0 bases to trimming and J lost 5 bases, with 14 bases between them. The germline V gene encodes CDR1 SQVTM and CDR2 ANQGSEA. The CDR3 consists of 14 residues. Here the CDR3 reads CSVEDRRWANEQYF. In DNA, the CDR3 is TGCAGCGTTGAAGATCGCAGATGGGCTAACGAGCAGTACTTC.

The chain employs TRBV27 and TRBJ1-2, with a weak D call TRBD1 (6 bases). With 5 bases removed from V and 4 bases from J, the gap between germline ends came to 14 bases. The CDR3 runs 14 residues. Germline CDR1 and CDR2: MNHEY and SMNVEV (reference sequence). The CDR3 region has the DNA TGTGCCAGCAGTCCGGAAACAGGGTCCTATGGCTACACCTTC. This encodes CASSPETGSYGYTF.

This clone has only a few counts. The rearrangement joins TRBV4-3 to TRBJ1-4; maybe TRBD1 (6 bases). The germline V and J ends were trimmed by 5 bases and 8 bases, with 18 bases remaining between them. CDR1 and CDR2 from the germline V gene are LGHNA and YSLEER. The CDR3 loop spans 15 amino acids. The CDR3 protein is CASSNSQGFREKLFF. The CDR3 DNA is TGCGCCAGCAGCAACTCTCAGGGGTTCCGAGAAAAACTGTTTTTT.

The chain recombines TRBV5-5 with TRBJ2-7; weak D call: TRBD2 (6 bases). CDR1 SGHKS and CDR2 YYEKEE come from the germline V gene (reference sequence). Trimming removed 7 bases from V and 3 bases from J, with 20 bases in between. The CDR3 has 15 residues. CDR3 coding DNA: TGTGCCAGCTGCCTGGGGTTAGGAGGGATCTACGAGCAGTACTTC. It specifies CASCLGLGGIYEQYF.

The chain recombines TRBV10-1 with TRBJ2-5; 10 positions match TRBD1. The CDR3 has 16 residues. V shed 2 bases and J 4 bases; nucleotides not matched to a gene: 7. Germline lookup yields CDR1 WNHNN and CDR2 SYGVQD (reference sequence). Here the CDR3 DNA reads TGCGCCAGCAGTGAGCACAAGACAGGGGGCGTAGAGACCCAGTACTTC. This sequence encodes CASSEHKTGGVETQYF.

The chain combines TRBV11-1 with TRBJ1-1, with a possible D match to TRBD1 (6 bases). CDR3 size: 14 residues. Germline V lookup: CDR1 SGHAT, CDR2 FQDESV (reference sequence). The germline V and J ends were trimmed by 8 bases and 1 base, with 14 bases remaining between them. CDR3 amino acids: CASRSGTPNTEAFF. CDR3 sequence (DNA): TGTGCCAGCCGATCCGGGACACCGAACACTGAAGCTTTCTTT.

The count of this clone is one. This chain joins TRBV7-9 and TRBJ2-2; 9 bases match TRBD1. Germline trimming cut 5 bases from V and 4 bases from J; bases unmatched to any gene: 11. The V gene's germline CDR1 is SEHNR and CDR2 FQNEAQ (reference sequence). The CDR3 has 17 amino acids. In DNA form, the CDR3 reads TGTGCCAGCAGCACCGGGACAGGGAGGGTCGGCACCGGGGAGCTGTTTTTT. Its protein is CASSTGTGRVGTGELFF.

Written as DNA, the CDR3 is TGTGCCAGACAGGGGTGGGAGAGTGGGGCCAACGTCCTGACTTTC. Translated: CARQGWESGANVLTF. J is TRBJ2-6 and V is TRBV2, with 7 bases aligning to TRBD1. V gave up 9 bases and J gave up 3 bases; unmatched junction bases: 8. This CDR3 region has 15 residues. Germline V gene lookup returns CDR1 SNHLY and CDR2 FYNNEI.

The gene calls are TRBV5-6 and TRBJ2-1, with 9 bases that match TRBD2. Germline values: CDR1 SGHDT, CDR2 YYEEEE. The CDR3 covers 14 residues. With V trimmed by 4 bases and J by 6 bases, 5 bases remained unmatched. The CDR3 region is CASSPASGVNEQFF. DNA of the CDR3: TGTGCCAGCAGCCCGGCTAGCGGGGTCAATGAGCAGTTCTTC. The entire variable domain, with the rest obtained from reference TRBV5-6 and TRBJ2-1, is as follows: DAGVTQSPTHLIKTRGQQVTLRCSPKSGHDTVSWYQQALGQGPQFIFQYYEEEERQRGNFPDRFSGHQFPNYSSELNVNALLLGDSALYLCASSPASGVNEQFFGPGTRLTVL.